A single sample is the source of the 19 T cell receptor beta chains below, sequenced in a study of blood T cell repertoires in COVID-19. The method was immunoSEQ multiplex PCR; TCRdb's version includes in-frame clones alone and lacks a portion of them. Counted here are some 250,000 clones, approximately 84% occurring once; the ten biggest clones make up 4.4%. Sequencing input: peripheral blood. All receptors derive from a man aged 50 to 60 with active or convalescent COVID-19.

V usage is TRBV19 and J usage is TRBJ2-6; D possibly corresponds to TRBD1 (6 bases). Trimming stripped 7 bases from V and 2 bases from J, with 12 bases between. Germline lookup yields CDR1 LNHDA and CDR2 SQIVND (reference sequence). This CDR3 is built from 15 residues. The CDR3 sequence is CASIPGEAGANVLTF. In DNA, the CDR3 is TGTGCCAGTATCCCAGGGGAAGCTGGGGCCAACGTCCTGACTTTC.

The V call is TRBV25-1, the J call TRBJ2-1; 12 nucleotides line up with TRBD2. Germline lookup yields CDR1 MGHDK and CDR2 SYGVNS. Germline trimming cut 3 bases from V and 0 bases from J; bases unmatched to any gene: 3. The CDR3 covers 17 residues. For the CDR3, the DNA is TGTGCCAGCAGTGAGACTAGCGGGGGAGCCTCCTACAATGAGCAGTTCTTC. Translating it yields CASSETSGGASYNEQFF.

This sequence joins TRBV19 and TRBJ2-2; weak D call: TRBD1 (5 bases). The CDR3 has 14 residues. Between the trimmed V and J ends, which lost 6 bases and 3 bases, there was a span of 11 bases. CDR1 and CDR2 (germline): LNHDA, SQIVND (reference sequence). Written as DNA, the CDR3 is TGTGCCAGTAGGGGGCGGCAGCACACCGGGGAGCTGTTTTTT. Its translation: CASRGRQHTGELFF.

This clone was observed a single time. The chain has TRBV3-1 (or the pseudogene TRBV3-2) and TRBJ2-7, with a weak D call TRBD2 (7 bases). The CDR3 length is 15 residues. Germline CDR1 reads LGHDT; CDR2 reads YNNKEL (reference sequence). V was cut by 1 base and J by 7 bases, with 17 bases left in between. The CDR3 nucleotides read TGTGCCAGCAGCCAAGGGGCGGGGGCATTTGGAGAGCAGTACTTC. Translated: CASSQGAGAFGEQYF.

The J gene is TRBJ2-3, the V gene TRBV3-1 (or the pseudogene TRBV3-2); no clear D gene. V was clipped by 2 bases and J by 4 bases, with 4 bases between them. Germline CDR1 is LGHDT and CDR2 is YNNKEL (reference sequence). The CDR3 spans 12 residues. The CDR3 DNA follows: TGTGCCAGCAGCCAACTCTCAGATACGCAGTATTTT. Its translation: CASSQLSDTQYF.

The rearrangement uses TRBV6-5 and TRBJ1-2; a weak D match, TRBD1 (5 bases). V was pared by 10 bases and J by 8 bases, with 20 bases between. The CDR3 runs to 13 residues. In germline, CDR1 is MNHEY, CDR2 SVGAGI. CDR3 residues: CATITQGRGGYTF. For the CDR3, the DNA is TGTGCCACCATCACCCAGGGCCGGGGGGGCTACACCTTC.

This clone has just a few counts. The chain employs TRBV5-1 and TRBJ2-1, with 11 bases aligning to TRBD2. Germline CDR1 reads SGHRS; CDR2 reads YFSETQ. The ends lost 4 bases at V and 5 bases at J; junction bases unmatched: 8. The CDR3 consists of 16 residues. The CDR3 is CASSRETSGANNEQFF. In DNA, the CDR3 is TGCGCCAGCAGCCGCGAGACTAGCGGGGCAAACAATGAGCAGTTCTTC.

The chain employs TRBV2 and TRBJ2-1, with D possibly being TRBD2 (7 bases). This CDR3 contains 13 residues. CDR1 SNHLY and CDR2 FYNNEI come from the germline V gene. CDR3 sequence (DNA): TGTACCGTTCACGGGGGGCAAGTAGATGAGCAGTTCTTC. Protein product: CTVHGGQVDEQFF.

This clone occurred once. V gene TRBV28 combines with J gene TRBJ1-5, with 7 bases fitting TRBD1. The CDR3 has 15 residues. J was trimmed by 4 bases and V by 5 bases; bases with no gene match: 8. Germline lookup yields CDR1 MDHEN and CDR2 SYDVKM. Written as DNA, the CDR3 is TGTGCCAGCAGTAGCTCAGGGGGGTGGAATCAGCCCCAGCATTTT. It yields the protein CASSSSGGWNQPQHF.

V usage is TRBV19 and J usage is TRBJ1-4; 11 bases are a match to TRBD1. CDR3 size: 14 residues. With V trimmed by 6 bases and J by 14 bases, 11 bases remained unmatched. Germline CDR1 is LNHDA and CDR2 is SQIVND (reference sequence). The CDR3 bases are TGTGCCAGTAGCCCTGGACAGGGGGCGAAAGGCCTGTTTTTT. Its protein product is CASSPGQGAKGLFF.

This clone has just a few counts. V and J are TRBV4-3 and TRBJ2-5; D is ambiguous. Germline-derived CDR1 and CDR2 are LGHNA and YSLEER. Trimming pared 1 base from V and 4 bases from J, leaving 7 bases between. CDR3 size: 13 residues. Here the CDR3 DNA reads TGCGCCAGCAGCCAAGGCCTCGGAGAGACCCAGTACTTC. Its translation is CASSQGLGETQYF.

J is TRBJ1-2 and V is TRBV5-1; D call uncertain. V lost 0 bases, J lost 2 bases, and 11 bases lay in between. The CDR3 has 15 amino acids. CDR1 SGHRS and CDR2 YFSETQ come from the germline V gene. This CDR3 is CASSLATGGNYGYTF. DNA of the CDR3: TGCGCCAGCAGCTTGGCCACCGGAGGGAACTATGGCTACACCTTC.

The gene calls are TRBV5-6 and TRBJ1-1; 8 bases match TRBD1. The CDR3 sequence is 13 residues long. Germline V lookup: CDR1 SGHDT, CDR2 YYEEEE. V lost 3 bases and J lost 5; bases outside the gene matches: 3. The CDR3 is CASSWTGRTEAFF. The CDR3 DNA sequence: TGTGCCAGCAGCTGGACAGGGAGGACTGAAGCTTTCTTT.

The chain recombines TRBV30 with TRBJ2-5; a possible D gene is TRBD2 (6 bases). The CDR3 is 13 amino acids. Germline-derived CDR1 and CDR2 are GTSNPN and SVGIG (reference sequence). Trimming stripped 2 bases from V and 4 bases from J, with 11 bases between. CDR3 bases: TGTGCCTGGAGTTCCCTGGGGGGAGAGACCCAGTACTTC. Residues: CAWSSLGGETQYF.

The table lists this clone with a count of one. The V and J genes are TRBV19 and TRBJ2-1; D remains ambiguous. Trimming removed 1 base from V and 9 bases from J, with 13 bases in between. CDR1 is LNHDA and CDR2 is SQIVND in the germline V gene (reference sequence). The CDR3 consists of 14 residues. In nucleotides, the CDR3 is TGTGCCAGTAGTATAGGGGCAGCCATAGGTGAGCAGTTCTTC. Its protein is CASSIGAAIGEQFF. The full variable domain, in which reference TRBV19 and TRBJ2-1 provide the parts outside the CDR3, is DGGITQSPKYLFRKEGQNVTLSCEQNLNHDAMYWYRQDPGQGLRLIYYSQIVNDFQKGDIAEGYSVSREKKESFPLTVTSAQKNPTAFYLCASSIGAAIGEQFFGPGTRLTVL.

This chain uses TRBV10-3 with TRBJ1-1; tentatively, D is TRBD1 (5 bases). Germline V CDR1 and CDR2: ENHRY, SYGVKD. V dropped 2 bases and J dropped 1 base, with 8 bases sitting between them. There are 14 residues in the CDR3. CDR3 in amino acids: CAISEGAGNTEAFF. The CDR3 DNA reads TGTGCCATCAGTGAGGGGGCTGGGAACACTGAAGCTTTCTTT.

The CDR3: CASSRGSGGSNTGELFF. DNA for the CDR3: TGTGCCAGCAGTCGCGGTAGCGGGGGTTCGAACACCGGGGAGCTGTTTTTT. The genes are TRBV9 and TRBJ2-2, with 9 bases identical to TRBD2. Looked up from germline, CDR1 is SGDLS and CDR2 is YYNGEE. V dropped 5 bases and J dropped 0; count of bases not matched to a gene: 8. The CDR3 contains 17 residues. The full variable domain, completed using reference TRBV9 and TRBJ2-2, is DSGVTQTPKHLITATGQRVTLRCSPRSGDLSVYWYQQSLDQGLQFLIQYYNGEERAKGNILERFSAQQFPDLHSELNLSSLELGDSALYFCASSRGSGGSNTGELFFGEGSRLTVL.

The chain recombines TRBV3-1 (or the pseudogene TRBV3-2) with TRBJ2-2, with TRBD2 matching 14 bases. This CDR3 region has 17 residues. V lost 3 bases and J lost 3; bases outside the gene matches: 3. CDR1 is LGHDT, CDR2 YNNKEL, per germline (reference sequence). The CDR3 DNA sequence: TGTGCCAGCAGCCAGGGGACTAGCGGGGGTTACACCGGGGAGCTGTTTTTT. It encodes CASSQGTSGGYTGELFF.

The V and J genes are TRBV4-1 and TRBJ1-1, with D possibly being TRBD1 (6 bases). CDR3 length equals 14 residues. Trimming cost V 0 bases and J 5 bases, with 10 bases left between them. Germline assignment: CDR1 MGHRA and CDR2 YSYEKL. The DNA of the CDR3 is TGCGCCAGCAGCCAAGAAATGGGGGCAACTGAAGCTTTCTTT. Its translation is CASSQEMGATEAFF.